This TCR beta chain was profiled in a study of blood T cells in healthy people across ages. This clonotype was picked up a small number of times. This CDR3 has 13 residues. The V end lost 3 bases, the J end lost 2 bases, and 11 bases lay between the germline ends. Germline V CDR1 and CDR2: SQVTM, ANQGSEA. A J-beta primer mix and a sample-barcoded 5' primer were used in a second PCR of about 7 to 12 cycles. TCRdb re-called the 5' RACE reads through MiXCR, storing one row per CDR3 protein. The table includes about 1,400,000 distinct CDR3 sequences, approximately 40% detected once. This TCR was sampled from a woman between 18 and 30 years old in good health. The sequenced sample was blood. The rearrangement uses TRBV29-1 and TRBJ2-7; D is undetermined. The CDR3 nucleotides read TGCAGCGTTGAGGGTCAGAAAACCTACGAGCAGTACTTC. Translated, it gives CSVEGQKTYEQYF.